These T cell receptor beta chains were read from a single sample in a study of radiotherapy plus CTLA-4 blockade in lung cancer. Profiling relied on immunoSEQ multiplex PCR, and the TCRdb table lists in-frame clones only, not all of them. Among 95,000 to 150,000 clones listed, about 90% were seen once. The input for sequencing was peripheral blood, taken from a patient treated with radiotherapy plus ipilimumab. Every receptor here comes from a human donor with non-small cell lung cancer that progressed on radiotherapy plus ipilimumab. Each CDR3 is given with its conserved first and last residue. Each record gives: V gene, J gene, CDR3 protein.

>TRBV9|TRBJ1-1
CASSVVNGRASTEAFF
>TRBV5-1|TRBJ2-2
CASSLPRDSYTGELFF
>TRBV5-1|TRBJ2-3
CASSFLAGEDTQYF
>TRBV7-8|TRBJ2-3
CASSPLRSRTDTQYF
>TRBV30|TRBJ2-1
CAWSDFSNEQFF
>TRBV5-4|TRBJ1-1
CASSFRTGGTEAFF
>TRBV27|TRBJ2-7
CASSLPGGWQYF
>TRBV5-1|TRBJ2-7
CASSFVGYEQYF
>TRBV6-1|TRBJ1-1
CAITGQLPMNTEAFF
>TRBV6-1|TRBJ1-4
CASSLTGTNEKLFF
>TRBV7-9|TRBJ1-1
CASSAGQGFSSDTEAFF
>TRBV30|TRBJ1-3
CAWRGQGYSGNTIYF
>TRBV14|TRBJ2-1
CASSQDLRIGEQFF
>TRBV7-9|TRBJ2-3
CASSLEGRTDTQYF
>TRBV27|TRBJ1-1
CASSLRSGGVKVTEAFF
>TRBV28|TRBJ1-1
CASSRQGASTEAFF
>TRBV6-1|TRBJ1-4
CASRALAADEKLFF
>TRBV15|TRBJ2-7
CATSRATGSAYEQYF
>TRBV5-5|TRBJ2-7
CASSRLHRDRVLGYEQYF
>TRBV9|TRBJ2-5
CASSATGTSGPQETQYF
>TRBV5-6|TRBJ1-1
CASSPDRGRRTEAFF
>TRBV5-1|TRBJ2-4
CASSVGQGEFGNIQYF
>TRBV29-1|TRBJ1-2
CSVDRRETAGSYGYTF
>TRBV29-1|TRBJ1-1
CSVEDEGPKAFF
>TRBV4-1|TRBJ1-4
CASSQVHGALNEKLFF
>TRBV5-6|TRBJ1-1
CASSWGQGGTEAFF
>TRBV6-1|TRBJ2-3
CASSELPAITDTQYF
>TRBV10-2|TRBJ2-7
CASRGREEQYF
>TRBV4-1|TRBJ2-7
CASSTRTGGYEQYF
>TRBV25-1|TRBJ2-1
CASSDNRGGQFF
>TRBV29-1|TRBJ2-1
CSVEGVGDYNEQFF
>TRBV6-6|TRBJ2-7
CASSYPGAGEQYF
>TRBV29-1|TRBJ1-1
CSALNTEAFF
>TRBV27|TRBJ2-7
CASSFRRPEYNYEQYF